This TCR beta chain derives from a study of OX40 agonist ivuxolimab in advanced cancers. Trimming left V 9 bases short and J 4 bases short, with 13 bases between. The CDR3 extends over 13 amino acids. Germline V lookup: CDR1 SNHLY, CDR2 FYNNEI. The assay was immunoSEQ multiplex PCR, and TCRdb's table has in-frame clones only and misses some. There are about 80,000 clones in the sample; 80% to 95% occur only once, and 0.32% lies in the top ten. This chain uses TRBV2 with TRBJ1-5, with no clear D. Sample: CD4+ or CD8+ T cells sorted from blood, taken in a trial of the OX40 agonist ivuxolimab. This TCR was sampled from an adult with an advanced solid tumor such as melanoma, head and neck, liver or kidney cancer. CDR3 amino acids: CASFGLPNQPQHF. The CDR3 nucleotides are TGTGCCAGTTTCGGACTTCCGAATCAGCCCCAGCATTTT.